This TCR beta chain came from a study of shared T cell receptors in the human thymus (dated by TCRdb to about 2021). Turning to the overall study: The study investigated the way shared, self-reactive T-cell receptor alpha chains are produced in the human thymus.

The CDR3 holds 16 amino acids from the cysteine to the phenylalanine. CDR3 DNA only is kept here, 48 bases in frame from base 1. Ends trimmed: V by 0 bases, J by 4 bases; bases unmatched to a gene: 7. The CDR1 and CDR2 encoded by the germline V gene are SGHRS and YFSETQ. Receptors were amplified or captured by the immunoSEQ multiplex PCR assay. The immuneACCESS repertoire file appears here via TCRdb, limited to in-frame rearrangements. These files lack a portion of the clones; in checked studies, under half of the deficit traces to unresolved V genes, and the cause of the others is not known. The sample includes some 700,000 clones, with approximately 83% observed a single time. The ten biggest clones cover about 0.0098% of the sample. Note on this clone: The specificity of this receptor is unknown. Base qualities are not recorded, but no much larger clone differs from it by a single base.

The sample was also linked to a second study, of human thymus T cells. Taken from the second paper: In Finland, the donors were immunologically healthy infants who were having open corrective cardiac surgery for congenital heart defects. Thymus tissue was collected as surgical resects that were removed during corrective cardiac surgery. Biased V and J gene segment usage appeared to be present in both thymic and peripheral blood repertoires. According to the related research, thymic TCR repertoires were highly overlapping among unrelated individuals. The study described the TCR alpha and beta repertoires in eight or nine infant thymus samples and a few matching peripheral blood samples. Donor ages ranging from about 6 to 250 days were recorded, and about six male and a couple of female infants were included in the cohort. Thymocytes were freed from the tissue by mechanical means and kept at -70 degrees C as pellets of roughly 8.5-31 million cells. A QIAsymphony instrument was used to extract genomic DNA from frozen cell pellets. Using the immunoSEQ multiplex PCR assay, the TCRB and TCRAD loci were amplified from a standardized quantity of quality-controlled genomic DNA. The amplicons spanned the V(D)J region and were long enough to cover the CDR3 and allow V and J genes to be identified. The commercial immunoSEQ service was used to sequence amplicons on an Illumina platform. Primer bias and sequencing errors were corrected using previously described methods, and TCRAD and TCRB definitions followed the IMGT database. The repertoires were analysed using immunoSEQ Analyzer 3.0 and VDJTools for basic statistics, V/J segment usage, diversity estimates, rarefaction and pairwise overlap. Diversity was estimated using the Chao1, ChaoE, Efron-Thisted, Shannon and inverse Simpson indices, and was also estimated on datasets down-sampled to the size of the smallest sample. Repertoire overlap was assessed by strict matching of CDR3 nucleotide sequence, V gene and J gene, and clustering was done by Jaccard-based multidimensional scaling. Thymus samples yielded on average approximately 800,000 unique TCRB clonotypes, compared with roughly 92,000 from blood samples.

This sequence was found in a girl under three years old with a congenital heart defect. Donor details come from another sample of the same person, matched by shared clones. Sequencing input: thymocytes. This chain joins TRBV5-1 to TRBJ1-1, and 9 bases in between align with TRBD1. The CDR3 region reads CASSLETGGLGTEAFF. The DNA is TGCGCCAGCAGCTTGGAGACAGGGGGATTGGGCACTGAAGCTTTCTTT.